The rows below give T cell receptor beta chains drawn from one sample of a study of blood T cell repertoires in COVID-19. This table comes from immunoSEQ multiplex PCR, and its TCRdb copy is limited to in-frame clones, with some not included. This table holds around 330,000 clones, about 91% found once. Sequencing was carried out using peripheral blood. These receptors all come from a woman in her thirties with COVID-19, enrolled during active disease. CDR3s leave out the opening cysteine and the closing phenylalanine or tryptophan. The listing skips clone size in some rows; elsewhere it reads once, few, many or a size class.

J gene	V gene	clone size	CDR3 length	CDR3 protein
TRBJ1-2	TRBV15	NA	13	ATSGRDRGGYGYT
TRBJ1-2	TRBV4-1	NA	10	ASSGDNYGYT
TRBJ1-6	TRBV2	NA	11	ASRSGGWSPLH
TRBJ1-1	TRBV19	NA	13	ASSITPSMNTEAF
TRBJ2-3	TRBV7-3	NA	15	ASSEPGLAGGLDTQY
TRBJ1-3	TRBV7-8	few	15	ASRRGGGGASGNTIY
TRBJ1-1	TRBV7-2	NA	13	ASSLGGLMNTEAF
TRBJ2-5	TRBV29-1	NA	13	SVQGGGGAQETQY
TRBJ2-2	TRBV9	NA	11	ASSARADGELF
TRBJ2-2	TRBV14	NA	14	ASSQFTGISTGELF
TRBJ2-3	TRBV28	NA	14	ASSSQTSGAGDTQY
TRBJ1-1	TRBV24-1	NA	11	ATSIQGEAEAF
TRBJ2-7	TRBV5-1	NA	11	ASSFDRGREQY
TRBJ1-4	TRBV4-2	NA	14	ASSQDWVGGNEKLF
TRBJ1-1	TRBV19	NA	12	ASSRQYMNTEAF
TRBJ1-2	TRBV6-2/TRBV6-3	few	13	ASSYSGQTHYGYT
TRBJ2-2	TRBV7-8	NA	15	ASSLLAGASNTGELF
TRBJ2-1	TRBV10-2	NA	14	ASSEDMWGTYNEQF
TRBJ1-2	TRBV6-5	NA	12	ASRGLGLNYGYT
TRBJ1-2	TRBV9	NA	13	ASSVAGGVFDGYT
TRBJ2-3	TRBV19	NA	9	ASAKLDTQY
TRBJ2-5	TRBV28	NA	11	ATQGSVGETQY
TRBJ2-5	TRBV19	few	9	ASSAGETQY